This T cell receptor (beta chain) was sequenced in a study of radiotherapy plus CTLA-4 blockade in lung cancer. Overall study: An objective response was seen in 15% to 20% of patients, and disease control in less than 35%.

Chemo-refractory metastatic non-small-cell lung cancer patients received focal radiation with ipilimumab CTLA-4 blockade. Assay used: immunoSEQ multiplex PCR; TCRdb lists only in-frame clones, some missing. The table includes 80,000 or so clones, roughly 79% detected once. This clone is a singleton in its sample. No antigen is known for it. The germline V and J ends were trimmed by 5 bases and 4 bases, with 8 bases remaining between them. Germline CDR1 is WNHNN and CDR2 is SYGVQD (reference sequence). The CDR3 spans 13 residues. Study-level results: Some TCR clones had been derived from tumors. These clones expanded in peripheral blood after radiotherapy plus ipilimumab.

Here the sequenced sample was peripheral blood, taken from a patient treated with radiotherapy plus ipilimumab. The genes are TRBV10-1 and TRBJ2-2; D might be TRBD1 (5 bases). This TCR was sampled from a human donor with non-small cell lung cancer who had a partial response to radiotherapy plus ipilimumab. Some clones in this sample may be carry-over from other donors' samples. In DNA, the CDR3 is TGCGCCAGCAGTCCGACAGTCACCGGGGAGCTGTTTTTT. This gives the protein CASSPTVTGELFF.